Described below is a single T cell receptor beta chain sequence and its context. Its antigen remains unknown. Replicate PCRs run on sorted subsets employed about 220 ng DNA, 30,000 to 35,000 T cell genomes. Repertoires were generated with immunoSEQ multiplex PCR, while TCRdb's copy carries only in-frame clones and drops some. The repertoire holds fewer than 3 million clones, with roughly 90% as singletons. The data were obtained in a study of shared clonotypes between healthy human individuals. Findings and limits, study-wide: When compared with the clonotypes that were shared by all four sorted-subset donors, the non-shared clonotypes turned out to have lower generation probabilities.

The specimen sequenced was naive CD4+ T cells from PBMCs. Subset indicated: CD45RA+ positively selected. The sequence was obtained from a man aged 18 to 35 in good health. Some clones in this sample may be carry-over from other donors' samples.

The CDR3 loop is CASSPGLAESQETQYF. The CDR3 region has the DNA TGCGCCAGCAGCCCCGGACTAGCGGAGTCCCAAGAGACCCAGTACTTC. V gene TRBV5-1 combines with J gene TRBJ2-5, with TRBD2 identical over 10 bases. Germline CDR1 reads SGHRS; CDR2 reads YFSETQ. The CDR3 extends over 16 amino acids. The J segment lost 1 base and the V segment lost 4 bases, leaving 7 bases of the junction unmatched.